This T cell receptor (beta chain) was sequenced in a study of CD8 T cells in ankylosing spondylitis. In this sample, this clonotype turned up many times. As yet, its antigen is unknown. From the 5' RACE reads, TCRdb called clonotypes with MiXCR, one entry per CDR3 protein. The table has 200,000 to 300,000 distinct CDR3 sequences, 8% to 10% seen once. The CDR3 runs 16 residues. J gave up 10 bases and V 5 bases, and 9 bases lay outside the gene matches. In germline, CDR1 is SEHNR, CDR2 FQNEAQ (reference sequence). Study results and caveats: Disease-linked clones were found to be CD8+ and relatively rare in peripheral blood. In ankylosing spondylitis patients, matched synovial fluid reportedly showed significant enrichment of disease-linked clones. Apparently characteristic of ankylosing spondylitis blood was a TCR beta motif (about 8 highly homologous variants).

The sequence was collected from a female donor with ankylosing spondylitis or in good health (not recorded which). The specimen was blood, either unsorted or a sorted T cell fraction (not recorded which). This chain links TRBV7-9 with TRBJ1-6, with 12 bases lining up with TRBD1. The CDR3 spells CASSRGTGGARSPLHF. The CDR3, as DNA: TGTGCCAGCAGCCGTGGGACAGGGGGCGCGAGATCACCCCTCCACTTT.